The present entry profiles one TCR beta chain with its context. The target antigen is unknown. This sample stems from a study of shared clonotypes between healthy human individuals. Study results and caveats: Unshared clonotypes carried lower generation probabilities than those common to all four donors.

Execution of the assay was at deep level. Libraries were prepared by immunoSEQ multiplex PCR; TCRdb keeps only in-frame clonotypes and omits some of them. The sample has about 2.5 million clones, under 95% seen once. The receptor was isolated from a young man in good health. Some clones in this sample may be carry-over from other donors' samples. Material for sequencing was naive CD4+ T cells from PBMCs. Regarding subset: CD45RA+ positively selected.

DNA of the CDR3: TGTGCCAGCAGCCCCCACCTGCACCTGCCGGGCGAGCAGTACTTC. It translates to CASSPHLHLPGEQYF. The chain is built from TRBV9 and TRBJ2-7; D is ambiguous. V dropped 4 bases and J dropped 6 bases, with 20 bases sitting between them. The germline V gene encodes CDR1 SGDLS and CDR2 YYNGEE. This CDR3 is built from 15 residues.